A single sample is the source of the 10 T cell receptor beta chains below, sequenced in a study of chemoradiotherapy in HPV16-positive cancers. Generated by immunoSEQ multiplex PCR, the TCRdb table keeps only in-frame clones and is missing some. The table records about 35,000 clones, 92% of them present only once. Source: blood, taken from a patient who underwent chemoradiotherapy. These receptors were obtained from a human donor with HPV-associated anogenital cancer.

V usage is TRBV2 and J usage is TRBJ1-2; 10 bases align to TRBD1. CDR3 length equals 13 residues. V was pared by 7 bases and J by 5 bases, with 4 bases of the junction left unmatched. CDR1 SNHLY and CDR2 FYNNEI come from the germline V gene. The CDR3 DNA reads TGTGCCAGCATAGACAGGGGGCCATATGGCTACACCTTC. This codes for CASIDRGPYGYTF.

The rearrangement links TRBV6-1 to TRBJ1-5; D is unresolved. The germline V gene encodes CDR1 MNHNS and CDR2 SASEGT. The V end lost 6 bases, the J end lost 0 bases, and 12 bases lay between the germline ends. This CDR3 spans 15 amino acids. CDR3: CASRVGRYSNQPQHF. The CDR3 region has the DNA TGTGCCAGCAGGGTTGGACGTTATAGCAATCAGCCCCAGCATTTT.

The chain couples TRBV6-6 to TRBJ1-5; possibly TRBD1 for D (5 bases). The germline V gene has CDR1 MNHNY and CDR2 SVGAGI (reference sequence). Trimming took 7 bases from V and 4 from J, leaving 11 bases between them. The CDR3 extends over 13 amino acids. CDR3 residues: CASTQGTNQPQHF. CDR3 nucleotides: TGTGCCAGCACCCAGGGCACTAATCAGCCCCAGCATTTT.

CDR3 sequence reads: CASSSSREQNQPQHF. In nucleotides, the CDR3 is TGTGCCAGCAGCTCCTCCCGGGAGCAGAATCAGCCCCAGCATTTT. V and J are TRBV7-9 and TRBJ1-5; D unclear. The CDR3 extends over 15 amino acids. Germline CDR1 reads SEHNR; CDR2 reads FQNEAQ (reference sequence). Deletions cut 4 bases from V and 4 bases from J, with 14 bases between. The whole variable domain, remainder taken from reference TRBV7-9 and TRBJ1-5, is DTGVSQNPRHKITKRGQNVTFRCDPISEHNRLYWYRQTLGQGPEFLTYFQNEAQLEKSRLLSDRFSAERPKGSFSTLEIQRTEQGDSAMYLCASSSSREQNQPQHFGDGTRLSIL.

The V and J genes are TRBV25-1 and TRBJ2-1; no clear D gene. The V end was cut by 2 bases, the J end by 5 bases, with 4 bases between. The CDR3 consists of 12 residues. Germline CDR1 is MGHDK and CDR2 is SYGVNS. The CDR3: CASSEHHNEQFF. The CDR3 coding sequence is TGTGCCAGCAGTGAACACCACAATGAGCAGTTCTTC.

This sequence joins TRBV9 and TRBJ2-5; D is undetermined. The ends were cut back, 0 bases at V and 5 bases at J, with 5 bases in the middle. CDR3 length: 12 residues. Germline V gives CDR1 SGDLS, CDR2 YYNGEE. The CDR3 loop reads CASSVGGETQYF. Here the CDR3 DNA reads TGTGCCAGCAGCGTAGGTGGGGAGACCCAGTACTTC.

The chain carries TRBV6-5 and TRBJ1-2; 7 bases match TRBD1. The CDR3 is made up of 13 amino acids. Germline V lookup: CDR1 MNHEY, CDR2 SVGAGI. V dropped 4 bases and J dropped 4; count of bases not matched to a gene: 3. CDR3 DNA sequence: TGTGCCAGCAGTTTGGACAGGATCTATGGCTACACCTTC. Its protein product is CASSLDRIYGYTF.

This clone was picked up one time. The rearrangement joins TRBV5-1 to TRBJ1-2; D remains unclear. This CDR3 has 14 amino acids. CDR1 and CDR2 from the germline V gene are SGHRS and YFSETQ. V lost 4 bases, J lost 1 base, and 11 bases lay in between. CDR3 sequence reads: CASSGPGSNYGYTF. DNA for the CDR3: TGCGCCAGCAGCGGACCGGGAAGTAACTATGGCTACACCTTC.

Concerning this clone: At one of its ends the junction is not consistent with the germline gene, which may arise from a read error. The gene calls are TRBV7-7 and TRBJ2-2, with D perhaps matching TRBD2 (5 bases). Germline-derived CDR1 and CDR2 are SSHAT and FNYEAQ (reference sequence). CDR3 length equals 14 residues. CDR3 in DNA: TGTGCTAGCAGCCTTTCGGACTTCGCCGGGGAGCTGTTTTTT. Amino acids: CASSLSDFAGELFF.

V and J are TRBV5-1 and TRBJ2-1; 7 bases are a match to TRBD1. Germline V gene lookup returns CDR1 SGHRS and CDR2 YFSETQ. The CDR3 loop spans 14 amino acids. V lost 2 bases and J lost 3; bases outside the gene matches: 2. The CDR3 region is CASSLGQVYNEQFF. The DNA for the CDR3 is TGCGCCAGCAGCTTAGGACAGGTCTACAATGAGCAGTTCTTC.